This T cell receptor (beta chain) was captured in a study of T cell repertoires in cytomegalovirus infection (dated 2019 in TCRdb). Concerning the study at large: Alongside well-studied HLA-B-restricted epitopes, the peptide stimulations were aimed at recently identified HLA-C-restricted CMV epitopes, whose presentation resists viral immunomodulation. Donor HLA type was relevant to the analysis, as public TCR beta signatures indicated carriage of CMV infection together with the matching HLA type. Overall study outcomes, separate from this receptor: Cumulative frequency of public TCR beta family members discriminated carriers of CMV infection plus the relevant HLA type in this cohort and an independent 352-donor cohort. The ex vivo response was dominated by HLA-C-restricted CMV-specific TCR beta clonotypes, which also provided the single most frequent clonotype in two of eight donors.

In the case of this clonotype: No cognate antigen has been identified for it. Per-nucleotide qualities are absent, and no much larger clonotype sits a single base away.

TCRdb records Illumina HiSeq 1500 as the sequencer. TCRdb reanalyzed the raw reads on its own, using fastp at Q25 for trimming and MiXCR for clone calling, and kept in-frame beta chains. Rows are unified per CDR3 protein, each entry keeping the most common DNA and genes. Present in this sample are around 750,000 distinct CDR3 sequences, about 30% of which were seen just once. The leading ten clones occupy around 12% of the sample. CDR1 is given as SNHLY and CDR2 as FYNNEI, both from the germline V gene. The CDR3, cysteine through phenylalanine, is 13 amino acids long. The DNA shown is the 39-base CDR3, in frame from base 1. Trimming takes 3 bases from V and 7 bases from J, and the germline ends sit 12 bases apart. What this sample's treatment or condition label stands for: in vitro stimulation with specific CMV peptide epitopes to enrich CMV-specific T cells.

This chain is built from TRBV2 and TRBJ1-2; D gene: possibly TRBD1, on 5 matching bases. The sequence was obtained from a human donor in good health (CMV status not recorded). Some clones in this sample may be carry-over from other donors' samples. The specimen was cultured CD8+ T cells from PBMCs, collected from culture after CMV antigen stimulation. The CDR3 corresponds to CASSEGRDRGYTF. The DNA reads as follows: TGTGCCAGCAGTGAGGGCAGGGACCGTGGCTACACCTTC.